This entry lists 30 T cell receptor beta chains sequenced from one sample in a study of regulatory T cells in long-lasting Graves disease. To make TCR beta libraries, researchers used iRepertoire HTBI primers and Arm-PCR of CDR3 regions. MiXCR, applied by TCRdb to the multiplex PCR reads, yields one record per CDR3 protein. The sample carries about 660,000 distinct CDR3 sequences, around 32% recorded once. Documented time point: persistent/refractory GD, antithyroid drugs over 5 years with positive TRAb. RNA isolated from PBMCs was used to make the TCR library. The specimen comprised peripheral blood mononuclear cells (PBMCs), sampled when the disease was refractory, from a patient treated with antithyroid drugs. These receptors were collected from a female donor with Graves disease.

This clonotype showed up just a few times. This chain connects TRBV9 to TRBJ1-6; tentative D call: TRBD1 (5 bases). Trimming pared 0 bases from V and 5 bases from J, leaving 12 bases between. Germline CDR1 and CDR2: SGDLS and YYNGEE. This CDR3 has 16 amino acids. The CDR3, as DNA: TGTGCCAGCAGCGTAGACGGGGACGGTAATAATTCACCCCTCCACTTT. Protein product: CASSVDGDGNNSPLHF. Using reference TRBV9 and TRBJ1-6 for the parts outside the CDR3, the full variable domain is DSGVTQTPKHLITATGQRVTLRCSPRSGDLSVYWYQQSLDQGLQFLIQYYNGEERAKGNILERFSAQQFPDLHSELNLSSLELGDSALYFCASSVDGDGNNSPLHFGNGTRLTVT.

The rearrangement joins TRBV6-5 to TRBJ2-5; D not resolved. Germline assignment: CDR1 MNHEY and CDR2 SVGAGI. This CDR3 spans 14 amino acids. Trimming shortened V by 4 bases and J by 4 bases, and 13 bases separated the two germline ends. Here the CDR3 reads CASSSGHRVETQYF. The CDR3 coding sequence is TGTGCCAGCAGTTCGGGCCATCGGGTAGAGACCCAGTACTTC.

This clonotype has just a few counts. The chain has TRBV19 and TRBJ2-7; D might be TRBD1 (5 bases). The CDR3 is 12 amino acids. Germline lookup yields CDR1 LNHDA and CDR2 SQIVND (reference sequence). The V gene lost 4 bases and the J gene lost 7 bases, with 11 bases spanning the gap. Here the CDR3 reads CASSNDRWEQYF. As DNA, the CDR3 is TGTGCCAGTAGTAATGACAGATGGGAGCAGTACTTC.

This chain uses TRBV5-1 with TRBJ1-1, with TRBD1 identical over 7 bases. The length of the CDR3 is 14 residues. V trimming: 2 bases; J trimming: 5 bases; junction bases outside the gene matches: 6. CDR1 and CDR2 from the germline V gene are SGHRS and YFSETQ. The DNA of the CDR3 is TGCGCCAGCAGCTTACCAGGGGGTGATACTGAAGCTTTCTTT. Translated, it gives CASSLPGGDTEAFF.

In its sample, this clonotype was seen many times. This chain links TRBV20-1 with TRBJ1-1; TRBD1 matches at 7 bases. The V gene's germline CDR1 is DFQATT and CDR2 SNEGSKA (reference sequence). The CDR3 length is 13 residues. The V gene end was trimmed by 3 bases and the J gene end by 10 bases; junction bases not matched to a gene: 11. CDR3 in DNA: TGCAGTGCTAGGGATGACAGGGCATTTCCAGCTTTCTTT. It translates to CSARDDRAFPAFF.

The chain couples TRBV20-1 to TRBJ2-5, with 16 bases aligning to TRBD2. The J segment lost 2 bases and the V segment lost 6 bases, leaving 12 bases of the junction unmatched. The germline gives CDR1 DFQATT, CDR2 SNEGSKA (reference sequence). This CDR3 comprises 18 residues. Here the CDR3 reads CSARGGTSGRVLQETQYF. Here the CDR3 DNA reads TGCAGTGCCCGGGGGGGGACTAGCGGGAGGGTGCTACAAGAGACCCAGTACTTC.

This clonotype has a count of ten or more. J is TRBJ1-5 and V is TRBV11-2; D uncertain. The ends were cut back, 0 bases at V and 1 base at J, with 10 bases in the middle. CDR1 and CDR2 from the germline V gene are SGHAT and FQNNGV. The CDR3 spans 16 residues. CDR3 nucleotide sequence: TGTGCCAGCAGCTTAGATCTGGCCGGCAGCAATCAGCCCCAGCATTTT. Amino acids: CASSLDLAGSNQPQHF.

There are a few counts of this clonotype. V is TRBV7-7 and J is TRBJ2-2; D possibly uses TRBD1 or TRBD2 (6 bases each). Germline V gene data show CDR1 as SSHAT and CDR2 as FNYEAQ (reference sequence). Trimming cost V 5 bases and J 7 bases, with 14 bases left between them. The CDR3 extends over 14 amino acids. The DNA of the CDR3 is TGTGCCAGCAGCCTATTGGAGGGGGTCGGGGAGCTGTTTTTT. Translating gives CASSLLEGVGELFF.

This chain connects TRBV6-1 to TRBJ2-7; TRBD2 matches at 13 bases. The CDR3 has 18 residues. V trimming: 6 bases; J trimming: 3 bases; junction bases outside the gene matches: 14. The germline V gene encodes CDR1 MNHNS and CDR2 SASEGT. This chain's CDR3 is CASSSGTSGIFPFYEQYF. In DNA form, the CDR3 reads TGTGCCAGCAGCTCCGGGACTAGCGGGATTTTCCCCTTCTACGAGCAGTACTTC.

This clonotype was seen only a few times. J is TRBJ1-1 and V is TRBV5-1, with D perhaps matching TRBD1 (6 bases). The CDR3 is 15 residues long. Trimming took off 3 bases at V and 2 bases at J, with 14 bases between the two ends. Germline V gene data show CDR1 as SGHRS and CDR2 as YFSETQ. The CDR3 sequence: CASSYQQGKNTEAFF. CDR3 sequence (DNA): TGCGCCAGCAGCTACCAACAGGGCAAAAACACTGAAGCTTTCTTT. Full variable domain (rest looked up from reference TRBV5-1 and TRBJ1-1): KAGVTQTPRYLIKTRGQQVTLSCSPISGHRSVSWYQQTPGQGLQFLFEYFSETQRNKGNFPGRFSGRQFSNSRSEMNVSTLELGDSALYLCASSYQQGKNTEAFFGQGTRLTVV.

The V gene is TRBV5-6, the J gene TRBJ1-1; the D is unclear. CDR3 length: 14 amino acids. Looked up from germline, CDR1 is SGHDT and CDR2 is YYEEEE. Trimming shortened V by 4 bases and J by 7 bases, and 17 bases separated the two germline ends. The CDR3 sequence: CASSPGPGVDEAFF. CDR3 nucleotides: TGTGCCAGCAGCCCCGGTCCAGGTGTCGATGAAGCTTTCTTT.

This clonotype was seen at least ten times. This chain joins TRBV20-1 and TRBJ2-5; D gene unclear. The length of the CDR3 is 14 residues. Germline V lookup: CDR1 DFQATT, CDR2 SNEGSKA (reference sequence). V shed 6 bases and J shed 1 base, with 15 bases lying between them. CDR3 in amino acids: CSATNIGRQETQYF. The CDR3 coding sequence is TGCAGTGCCACTAACATTGGACGCCAAGAGACCCAGTACTTC.

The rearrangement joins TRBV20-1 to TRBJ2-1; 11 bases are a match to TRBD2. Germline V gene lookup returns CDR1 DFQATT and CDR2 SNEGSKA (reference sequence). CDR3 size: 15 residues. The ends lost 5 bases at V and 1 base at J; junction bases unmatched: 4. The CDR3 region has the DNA TGCAGTGCTGGACGACTAGCGGGATCCTACAATGAGCAGTTCTTC. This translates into CSAGRLAGSYNEQFF.

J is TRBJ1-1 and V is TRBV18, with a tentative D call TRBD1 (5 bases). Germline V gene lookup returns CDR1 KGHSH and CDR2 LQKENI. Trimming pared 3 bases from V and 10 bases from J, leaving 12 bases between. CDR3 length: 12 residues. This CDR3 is CASSPEGTRAFF. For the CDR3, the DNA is TGTGCCAGCTCACCGGAAGGGACCAGAGCTTTCTTT.

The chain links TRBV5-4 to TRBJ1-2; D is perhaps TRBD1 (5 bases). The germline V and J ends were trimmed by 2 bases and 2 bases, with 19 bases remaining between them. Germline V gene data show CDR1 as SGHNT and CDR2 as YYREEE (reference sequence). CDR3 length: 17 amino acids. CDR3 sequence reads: CASSFLQGRDINYGYTF. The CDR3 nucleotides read TGTGCCAGCAGCTTTCTCCAGGGTAGAGACATAAACTATGGCTACACCTTC.

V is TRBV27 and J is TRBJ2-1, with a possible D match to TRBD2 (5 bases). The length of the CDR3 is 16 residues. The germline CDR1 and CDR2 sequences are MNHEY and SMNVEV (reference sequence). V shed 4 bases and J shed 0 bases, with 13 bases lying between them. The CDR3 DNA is TGTGCCAGCAGTTCGGGCCCGGAGGACTCCTACAATGAGCAGTTCTTC. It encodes CASSSGPEDSYNEQFF.

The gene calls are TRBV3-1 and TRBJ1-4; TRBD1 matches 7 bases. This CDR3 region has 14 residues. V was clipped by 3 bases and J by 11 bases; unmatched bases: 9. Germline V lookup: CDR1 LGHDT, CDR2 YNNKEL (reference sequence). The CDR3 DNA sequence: TGTGCCAGCAGCCACGGGACAGAAAAGAGGAAACTGTTTTTT. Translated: CASSHGTEKRKLFF.

Here the CDR3 reads CASSAITTNTEAFF. DNA of the CDR3: TGTGCCAGCAGCGCCATAACAACGAACACTGAAGCTTTCTTT. The genes are TRBV7-9 and TRBJ1-1; D gene ambiguous. Deletions cut 5 bases from V and 1 base from J, with 11 bases between. Looked up from germline, CDR1 is SEHNR and CDR2 is FQNEAQ (reference sequence). The length of the CDR3 is 14 residues.

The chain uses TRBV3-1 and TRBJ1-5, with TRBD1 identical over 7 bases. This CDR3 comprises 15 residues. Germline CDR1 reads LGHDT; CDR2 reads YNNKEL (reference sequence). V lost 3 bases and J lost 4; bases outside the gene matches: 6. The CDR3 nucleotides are TGTGCCAGCAGCCAGGACGGACAGGAGAATCAGCCCCAGCATTTT. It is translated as CASSQDGQENQPQHF.

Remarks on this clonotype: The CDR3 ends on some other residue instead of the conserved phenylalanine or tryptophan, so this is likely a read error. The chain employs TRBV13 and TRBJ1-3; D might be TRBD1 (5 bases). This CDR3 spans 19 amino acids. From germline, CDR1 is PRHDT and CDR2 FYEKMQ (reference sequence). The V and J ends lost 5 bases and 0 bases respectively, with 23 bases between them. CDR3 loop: CASSASDIIELSSGNTIYL. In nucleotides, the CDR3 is TGTGCCAGCAGCGCCTCGGACATCATCGAGTTGAGCTCTGGAAACACCATATATCTT.

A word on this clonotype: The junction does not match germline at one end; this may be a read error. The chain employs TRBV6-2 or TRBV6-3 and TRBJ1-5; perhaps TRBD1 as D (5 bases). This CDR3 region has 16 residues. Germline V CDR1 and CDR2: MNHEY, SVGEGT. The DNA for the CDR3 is TGTGCCAGCAGTGACTCGGGACGGTCAAGGAATCAGCCCCAGCATTTT. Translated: CASSDSGRSRNQPQHF.

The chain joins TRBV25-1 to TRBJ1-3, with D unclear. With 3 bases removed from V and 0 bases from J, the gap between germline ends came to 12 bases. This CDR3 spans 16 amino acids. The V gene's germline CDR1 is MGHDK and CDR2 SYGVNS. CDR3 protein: CASSDPGLYSGNTIYF. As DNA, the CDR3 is TGTGCCAGCAGTGACCCAGGACTGTACTCTGGAAACACCATATATTTT.

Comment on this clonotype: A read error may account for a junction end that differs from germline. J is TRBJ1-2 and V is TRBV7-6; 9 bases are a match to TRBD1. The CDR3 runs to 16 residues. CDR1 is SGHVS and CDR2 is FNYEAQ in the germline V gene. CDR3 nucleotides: TGTGCCAGCAGTTTAGACCCGGGACAGGGTATGGACGGCTACACCTTC. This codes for CASSLDPGQGMDGYTF.

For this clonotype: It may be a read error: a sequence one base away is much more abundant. In DNA, the CDR3 is TGTGCCAGTAGTATGAGGGGCCTCTATGGCTACACCTTC. Its translation: CASSMRGLYGYTF. The chain recombines TRBV19 with TRBJ1-2, with D tentatively TRBD1 (5 bases). Per germline, CDR1 LNHDA and CDR2 SQIVND (reference sequence). The CDR3 is 13 residues long. V dropped 3 bases and J dropped 4 bases, with 9 bases sitting between them.

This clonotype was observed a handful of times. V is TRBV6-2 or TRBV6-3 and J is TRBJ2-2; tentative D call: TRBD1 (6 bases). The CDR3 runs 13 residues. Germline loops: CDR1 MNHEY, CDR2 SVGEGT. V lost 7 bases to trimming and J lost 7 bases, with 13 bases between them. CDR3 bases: TGTGCCAGCAAGGCAGGGGCCGACGGGGAGCTGTTTTTT. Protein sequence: CASKAGADGELFF.

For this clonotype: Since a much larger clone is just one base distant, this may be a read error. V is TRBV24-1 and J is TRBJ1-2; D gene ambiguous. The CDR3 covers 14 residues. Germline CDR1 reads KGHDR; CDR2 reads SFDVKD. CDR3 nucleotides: TGTACCATCTCGTCCTCGTCCCCCTCCTATGGCTACACCTTC. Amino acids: CTISSSSPSYGYTF.

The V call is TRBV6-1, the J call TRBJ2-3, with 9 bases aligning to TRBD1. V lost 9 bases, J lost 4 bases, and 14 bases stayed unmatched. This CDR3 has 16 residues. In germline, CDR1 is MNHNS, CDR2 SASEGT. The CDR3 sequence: CASRRDRAISSDTQYF. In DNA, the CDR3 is TGTGCCAGTAGAAGGGACAGGGCCATTAGCTCAGATACGCAGTATTTT.

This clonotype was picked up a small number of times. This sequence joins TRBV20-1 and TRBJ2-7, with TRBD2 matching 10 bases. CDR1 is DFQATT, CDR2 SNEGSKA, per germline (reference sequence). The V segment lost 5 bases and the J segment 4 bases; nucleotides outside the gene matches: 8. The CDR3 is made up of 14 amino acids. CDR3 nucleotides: TGCAGTGCTCAGAGCGGGAGGGTCTTTTACGAGCAGTACTTC. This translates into CSAQSGRVFYEQYF.

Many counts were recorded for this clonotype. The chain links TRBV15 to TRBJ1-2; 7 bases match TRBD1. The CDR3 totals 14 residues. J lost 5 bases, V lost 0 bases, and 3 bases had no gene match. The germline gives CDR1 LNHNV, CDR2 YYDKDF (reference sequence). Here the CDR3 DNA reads TGTGCCACCAGCAGAGATACAGGGGAGTATGGCTACACCTTC. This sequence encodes CATSRDTGEYGYTF.

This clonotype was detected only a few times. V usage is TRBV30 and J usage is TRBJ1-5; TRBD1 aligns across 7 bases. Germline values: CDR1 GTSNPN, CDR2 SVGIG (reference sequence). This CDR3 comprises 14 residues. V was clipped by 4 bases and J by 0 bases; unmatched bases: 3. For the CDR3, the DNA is TGTGCCTGGACGACAGGGAATAGCAATCAGCCCCAGCATTTT. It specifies CAWTTGNSNQPQHF. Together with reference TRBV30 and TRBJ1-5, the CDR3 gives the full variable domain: SQTIHQWPATLVQPVGSPLSLECTVEGTSNPNLYWYRQAAGRGLQLLFYSVGIGQISSEVPQNLSASRPQDRQFILSSKKLLLSDSGFYLCAWTTGNSNQPQHFGDGTRLSIL.